This TCR beta chain was documented in a study of T cell responses to AZD1222 COVID-19 vaccine. About this clone: Its specificity is unknown.

This table comes from immunoSEQ multiplex PCR, and its TCRdb copy is limited to in-frame clones, with some not included. The profile shows more than 50,000 clones, approximately 80% of them singletons. Germline V gives CDR1 ENHRY, CDR2 SYGVKD. Losses at the gene ends were 5 bases for V and 1 base for J; bases not matched to a gene: 9. The CDR3 has 16 residues. Study-level results: Clonal diversity may have been underestimated, and the donors were mostly white British, with more females than males.

The specimen was peripheral blood, collected on day 0 of AZD1222 vaccination. The sequence came from an adult in good health. The V and J genes are TRBV10-3 and TRBJ2-7, with 9 bases matching TRBD1. CDR3 nucleotides: TGTGCCATCAGTTCACCTACAGGGGGCCTTTCCTACGAGCAGTACTTC. It specifies CAISSPTGGLSYEQYF.